Included here is one TCR beta chain sequence, with context. Its matching antigen is unknown. With 1 base removed from V and 3 bases from J, the gap between germline ends came to 9 bases. Germline CDR1 is SGHAT and CDR2 is FQDESV (reference sequence). The CDR3 runs 14 residues. These data come from a study of T cell responses to AZD1222 COVID-19 vaccine. Study-wide points: Regions 160-218 and 743-854 held dominance among vaccine-associated CD4 TCRs, which spanned spike.

The data were produced by immunoSEQ multiplex PCR, yet TCRdb's version contains in-frame clones alone and is incomplete. The sample shows roughly 100,000 clones, roughly 87% of them seen only once. Sequencing used peripheral blood, obtained on day 0 of AZD1222 vaccination. V gene TRBV11-1 combines with J gene TRBJ1-1; D gene ambiguous. The sequence came from an adult in good health. The CDR3 sequence: CASSLDGVDTEAFF. For the CDR3, the DNA is TGTGCCAGCAGCTTAGACGGAGTGGACACTGAAGCTTTCTTT. The whole variable domain, remainder taken from reference TRBV11-1 and TRBJ1-1, is EAEVAQSPRYKITEKSQAVAFWCDPISGHATLYWYRQILGQGPELLVQFQDESVVDDSQLPKDRFSAERLKGVDSTLKIQPAELGDSAMYLCASSLDGVDTEAFFGQGTRLTVV.